This T cell receptor beta chain came from a study of blood T cell repertoires in COVID-19. Per the study methods: From reference gene primer amplification, estimates of nucleated cell counts were derived. The data were produced by immunoSEQ multiplex PCR, yet TCRdb's version contains in-frame clones alone and is incomplete. Clone size and V and J calls were adopted from that table, with D and trimming inferred from the DNA. The sample consists of 200,000 to 250,000 clones, around 80% of them appearing once. V lost 4 bases and J 2 bases, leaving 13 bases between the germline ends. Germline V gene sequence: CDR1 SGDLS, CDR2 YYNGEE. This CDR3 contains 16 residues.

This TCR derives from a woman aged 70-85 years with acute or convalescent COVID-19. The source material was peripheral blood. The rearrangement links TRBV9 to TRBJ2-6; no clear D gene. The CDR3 coding sequence is TGTGCCAGCAGCCCCGCGATACGGGCTGGGGCCAACGTCCTGACTTTC. Translation gives CASSPAIRAGANVLTF.